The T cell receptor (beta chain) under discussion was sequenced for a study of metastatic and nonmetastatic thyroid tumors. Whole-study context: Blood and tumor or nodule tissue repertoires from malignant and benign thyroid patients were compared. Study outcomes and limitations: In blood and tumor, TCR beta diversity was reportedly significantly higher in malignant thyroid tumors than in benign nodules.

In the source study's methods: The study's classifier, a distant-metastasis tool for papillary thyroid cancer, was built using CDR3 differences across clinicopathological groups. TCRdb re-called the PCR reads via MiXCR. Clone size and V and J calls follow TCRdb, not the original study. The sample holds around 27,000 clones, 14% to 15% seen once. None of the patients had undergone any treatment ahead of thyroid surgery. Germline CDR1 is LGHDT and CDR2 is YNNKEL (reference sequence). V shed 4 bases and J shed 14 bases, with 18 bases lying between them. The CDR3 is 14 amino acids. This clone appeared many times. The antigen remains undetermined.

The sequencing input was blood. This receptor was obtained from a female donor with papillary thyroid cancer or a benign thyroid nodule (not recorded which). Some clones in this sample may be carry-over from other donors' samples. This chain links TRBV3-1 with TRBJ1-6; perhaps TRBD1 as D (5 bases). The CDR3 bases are TGTGCCAGCAGCCCCGAAACAGGTTCGGCGGCCCTCCACTTT. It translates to CASSPETGSAALHF.